The sequence of this TCR beta chain was determined in a study of cytomegalovirus exposure and HLA in healthy donors (dated by TCRdb to the late 2010s). About the investigation overall: According to a later analysis, one platform produced both the 110 or so validation repertoires and the 620 or so repertoires of the first cohort. In addition to the first cohort of 650 to 750 subjects, a separate validation cohort of 120 different subjects was used. The study aimed to test whether cataloging public T cell receptors could reveal signatures of past pathogen exposure. To predict cytomegalovirus infection status, the study combined high-throughput TCR immunosequencing, statistical association of individual TCRs with disease status, and machine learning. Overall study outcomes, separate from this receptor: While some public TCRs were present in many individuals, most TCR sequences turned up only very rarely across donors. The authors suggested that the approach could potentially be extended to other disease states and immunological phenotypes. In vitro tests confirmed that a few of the cytomegalovirus-associated TCR beta chains recognize cytomegalovirus antigens. Subsequent analysis determined that TCRs grouped into clusters in the first cohort also showed a tendency toward co-occurrence across the 90 to 150 validation repertoires, and approximately 94% of cluster scores exceeded 0. A later analysis lacked HLA typing for the validation cohort, so it scored co-occurrence in that cohort across all 120 or so repertoires. A total of roughly 160 TCR beta chains were listed by the study as associated with cytomegalovirus. The classifier was reported to diagnose cytomegalovirus status with high specificity and sensitivity in both the original cohort and the validation cohort.

According to the germline V gene, CDR1 reads MGHRA and CDR2 reads YSYEKL. Taken from cysteine to phenylalanine, the CDR3 has 15 residues. Only CDR3 DNA remains: 45 bases, in frame from the first base. V is pruned by 3 bases and J by 2 bases, leaving 5 bases of the junction without a gene match. The donors belonged to the validation cohort of around 120 subjects, which was separate from the 666-subject first cohort. Points on this clone: The antigen this receptor binds is unknown. Base qualities were left out, and no much larger clone turns up one base away.

The library was built by means of the immunoSEQ multiplex PCR assay. The authors processed their data as follows. A statistical classification framework was built to diagnose cytomegalovirus status from the catalog of TCR beta chain sequences. What TCRdb holds here is the immuneACCESS table cut down to in-frame rearrangements. Part of the clones is not present; checked against another copy, under half of the missing clones reflect an unresolved V gene, and the others are unexplained. D and trimming were read from the DNA, whereas the V and J calls and clone size are those reported in that table. In this sample the table shows a few hundred thousand clones, around nine tenths of which occur a single time. The ten largest clones capture roughly 3% of the sample.

The sequence was obtained from a woman younger than 30 in good health and CMV-seronegative. The sequenced sample was PBMCs. The chain employs TRBV4-1 and TRBJ2-3, and TRBD2 matches 7 of the central bases. The DNA sequence follows: TGCGCCAGCAGCCAGGGTAAGCGGGACACAGATACGCAGTATTTT. It translates as CASSQGKRDTDTQYF.